The 9 T cell receptor beta chains given below trace back to one sample, sequenced in a study of tumor-infiltrating lymphocytes in oesophageal squamous cell carcinoma. In TCRdb, the PCR reads were re-called with MiXCR into one record per CDR3 protein. This sample has 9,500 to 11,000 distinct CDR3 sequences; roughly 52% occur once, and the top ten carry roughly 19%. Input material: esophageal tumor tissue. The origin of the receptors is a female donor with esophageal squamous cell carcinoma.

The V and J genes are TRBV7-9 and TRBJ2-1; D gene ambiguous. This CDR3 spans 15 amino acids. CDR1 is SEHNR and CDR2 is FQNEAQ in the germline V gene (reference sequence). The V end was cut by 1 base, the J end by 0 bases, with 7 bases between. The CDR3 coding sequence is TGTGCCAGCAGCTTAGACGGAGCCTCCTACAATGAGCAGTTCTTC. Its translation is CASSLDGASYNEQFF.

Many counts were recorded for this clonotype. It may be a read error: a sequence one base away is much more abundant. The chain employs TRBV7-3 and TRBJ2-1; the match to TRBD2 covers 7 bases. The assigned J gene may be wrong: the sequence end matches TRBJ2-7 better. The germline V gene has CDR1 SGHTA and CDR2 FQGTGA. CDR3 length equals 15 residues. This CDR3 reads CASSLDAGGYNEQYF. The CDR3 DNA follows: TGTGCCAGCAGCTTAGACGCCGGGGGGTACAATGAGCAGTACTTC.

V and J are TRBV7-2 and TRBJ2-5; D tentatively fits TRBD1 or TRBD2 (5 bases each). V was pared by 1 base and J by 5 bases, with 11 bases between. Germline V gene lookup returns CDR1 SGHTA and CDR2 FQGNSA. The CDR3 covers 14 residues. The CDR3 DNA is TGTGCCAGCAGCTTAGTGGGTTGGGGGGAGACCCAGTACTTC. Translating gives CASSLVGWGETQYF.

The V and J genes are TRBV7-2 and TRBJ1-1, with a possible D match to TRBD1 (5 bases). Trimming removed 0 bases at V and 3 bases at J, with 14 bases between. Looked up from germline, CDR1 is SGHTA and CDR2 is FQGNSA. This CDR3 comprises 16 residues. The CDR3: CASSLAPQGRDTEAFF. CDR3 nucleotide sequence: TGTGCCAGCAGCTTAGCGCCGCAGGGACGGGACACTGAAGCTTTCTTT.

This chain links TRBV5-1 with TRBJ1-2; D perhaps matches TRBD1 (5 bases). The CDR3 is 16 amino acids. The germline V and J ends were trimmed by 2 bases and 0 bases, with 14 bases remaining between them. Germline V gene lookup returns CDR1 SGHRS and CDR2 YFSETQ. The CDR3 here is CASSLEDRLANYGYTF. The CDR3 nucleotides are TGCGCCAGCAGCTTAGAAGACAGATTAGCTAACTATGGCTACACCTTC.

The chain combines TRBV7-2 with TRBJ2-3; 10 bases align to TRBD2. The DNA end is a closer match to TRBJ2-7, so the J assignment may be wrong. This CDR3 is 15 amino acids long. The V gene's germline CDR1 is SGHTA and CDR2 FQGNSA. The CDR3, as DNA: TGTGCCAGCAGCTCGGTAGCGGGAGGCCCCTACGAGCAGTACTTC. Protein product: CASSSVAGGPYEQYF.

In its sample, this clonotype was seen a few times. Given the absence of the conserved phenylalanine or tryptophan at the CDR3 end, a read error is likely. The DNA is left out, because the CDR3 cannot be placed on it with certainty; the CDR3 is given as TCRdb lists it. The V and J genes are TRBV4-1 and TRBJ2-7; the table's D call of TRBD1 was not tested on the DNA. Germline values: CDR1 MGHRA, CDR2 YSYEKL. With termini counted, the CDR3 has 17 amino acids. Here the CDR3 reads CASSYSTDPYYGYTFGS.

This clonotype was seen once. The chain couples TRBV12-3 or TRBV12-4 to TRBJ2-4; possibly TRBD1 for D (6 bases). V was trimmed by 6 bases and J by 3 bases, leaving 9 bases between them. The CDR3 consists of 13 residues. This chain's CDR3 is CASRGHSKNIQYF. DNA of the CDR3: TGTGCCAGCAGGGGACACAGCAAAAACATTCAGTACTTC.

In this sample, this clonotype turned up a few times. This chain joins TRBV7-3 and TRBJ2-5, with 9 bases fitting TRBD1. CDR1 is SGHTA and CDR2 is FQGTGA in the germline V gene. The CDR3 loop spans 15 amino acids. V dropped 5 bases and J dropped 4; count of bases not matched to a gene: 8. As DNA, the CDR3 is TGTGCCAGCAGCGGCGACAGGGGGGGAATAGAGACCCAGTACTTC. Translated: CASSGDRGGIETQYF.